This T cell receptor (beta chain) was identified in a study of blood T cell repertoires in COVID-19. The V and J ends lost 3 bases and 3 bases respectively, with 9 bases between them. CDR1 is MNHNS and CDR2 is SASEGT in the germline V gene. CDR3 length: 13 amino acids. Per the original methods: Nucleated cell counts were estimated from reference gene primer amplification. The table came from immunoSEQ multiplex PCR; TCRdb's copy has only in-frame clones and leaves some out. That table furnishes V, J and clone size, whereas the DNA furnished D and trimming. The table has roughly 440,000 clones, about nine tenths seen once.

The sequencing input was peripheral blood. This TCR was sampled from a woman aged 45-65 years with COVID-19, enrolled during active disease. This chain connects TRBV6-1 to TRBJ2-7; possibly TRBD1 for D (5 bases). CDR3 bases: TGTGCCAGCAGTGACCCCGACAGCTACGAGCAGTACTTC. It translates to CASSDPDSYEQYF.